This T cell receptor (beta chain) was found in a study of T cell repertoires in cytomegalovirus infection. Turning to the study itself: CMV infection together with matching HLA type was indicated by public TCR beta signatures.

CDR1 SGHTA and CDR2 FQGTGA come from the germline V gene. CDR3 length: 15 amino acids. V dropped 5 bases and J dropped 4 bases, with 17 bases sitting between them. TCRdb passed the reads through MiXCR, listing each CDR3 protein once. This sample yields 150,000 or so distinct CDR3 sequences, of which less than 25% are seen a single time; around a quarter belongs to the top ten. Details on this clonotype: Its antigen is not identified.

The chain links TRBV7-3 to TRBJ1-2; tentative D call: TRBD1 (5 bases). The sample in question was CD8+ T cells from cultured PBMCs, obtained from culture after CMV antigen stimulation. The sequence derives from a human donor in good health (CMV status not recorded). Some clones in this sample may be carry-over from other donors' samples. This CDR3 is CASSPVGGGGYGYTF. The CDR3 DNA is TGTGCCAGCAGCCCGGTCGGGGGAGGTGGCTATGGCTACACCTTC.